The source of this TCR beta chain is a study of OX40 agonist ivuxolimab in advanced cancers. As for the study in general: Patients received the agonistic anti-OX40 (CD134) antibody ivuxolimab.

The method was immunoSEQ multiplex PCR; TCRdb's version includes in-frame clones alone and lacks a portion of them. This repertoire shows around 75,000 clones, roughly 90% found once; its top ten account for approximately 2.4%. The sequence came from an adult with an advanced solid tumor such as melanoma, head and neck, liver or kidney cancer. The sequenced sample was CD4+ or CD8+ T cells sorted from blood, obtained in a trial of the OX40 agonist ivuxolimab.

CDR3 bases: TGTGCCAGCAGCAGCCGGGACAGGATGAACACTGAAGCTTTCTTT. Translated: CASSSRDRMNTEAFF. The chain combines TRBV7-2 with TRBJ1-1, with 8 bases that match TRBD1. This CDR3 region has 15 residues. Germline V gives CDR1 SGHTA, CDR2 FQGNSA. With V trimmed by 5 bases and J by 0 bases, 5 bases remained unmatched.